This T cell receptor (beta chain) derives from a study of graft-versus-host responses after intestinal transplantation. Whole-study results and caveats: Within allografts, high graft-versus-host to host-versus-graft clonal ratios were seen among patients with graft-donor T cell macrochimerism.

Germline CDR1 is SGHTA and CDR2 is FQGNSA. This CDR3 comprises 13 residues. The V end was cut by 5 bases, the J end by 9 bases, with 14 bases between. Data came from immunoSEQ multiplex PCR; TCRdb stores just in-frame clones and leaves some out. The sample contains around 15,000 clones, approximately 33% of which appear only once. With approximately 200,000 irradiated, violet-dye-labeled stimulator cells, approximately 200,000 CFSE-labeled responder cells were plated. The specimen was alloreactive CD4+ T cells from a mixed lymphocyte reaction culture, collected before intestinal transplant. Regarding subset: CFSE-low proliferating T cells sorted from roughly six-day pre-transplant mixed lymphocyte reaction (GvH or HvG direction). The chain is built from TRBV7-2 and TRBJ2-1; TRBD1 is a possible D gene (7 bases). The receptor comes from a human patient who received an intestinal transplant. In DNA form, the CDR3 reads TGTGCCAGCAGCCAGGGGGGAGTGGGTGAGCAGTTCTTC. This encodes CASSQGGVGEQFF. The variable domain in full, with the rest retrieved from reference TRBV7-2 and TRBJ2-1, is GAGVSQSPSNKVTEKGKDVELRCDPISGHTALYWYRQSLGQGLEFLIYFQGNSAPDKSGLPSDRFSAERTGGSVSTLTIQRTQQEDSAVYLCASSQGGVGEQFFGPGTRLTVL.